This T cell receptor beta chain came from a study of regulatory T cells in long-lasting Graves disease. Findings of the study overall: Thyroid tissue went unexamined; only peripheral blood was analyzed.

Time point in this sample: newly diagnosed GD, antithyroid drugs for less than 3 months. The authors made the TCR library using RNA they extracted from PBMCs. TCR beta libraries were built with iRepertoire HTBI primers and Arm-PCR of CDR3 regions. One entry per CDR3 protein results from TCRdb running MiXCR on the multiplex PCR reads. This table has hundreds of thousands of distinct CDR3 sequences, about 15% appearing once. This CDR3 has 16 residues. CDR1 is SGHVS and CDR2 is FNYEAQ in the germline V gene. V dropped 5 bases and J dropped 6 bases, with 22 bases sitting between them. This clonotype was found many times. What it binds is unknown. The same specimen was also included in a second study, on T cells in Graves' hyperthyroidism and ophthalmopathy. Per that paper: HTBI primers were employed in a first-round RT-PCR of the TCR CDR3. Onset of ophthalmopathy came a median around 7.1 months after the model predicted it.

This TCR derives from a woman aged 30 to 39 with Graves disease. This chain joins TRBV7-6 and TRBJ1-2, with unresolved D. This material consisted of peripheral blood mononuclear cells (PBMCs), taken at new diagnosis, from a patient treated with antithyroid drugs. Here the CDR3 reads CASSKQALGQTNGYTF. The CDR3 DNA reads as TGTGCCAGCAGCAAACAAGCCCTAGGGCAGACTAATGGCTACACCTTC. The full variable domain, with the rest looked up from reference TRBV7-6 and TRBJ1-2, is GAGVSQSPRYKVTKRGQDVALRCDPISGHVSLYWYRQALGQGPEFLTYFNYEAQQDKSGLPNDRFSAERPEGSISTLTIQRTEQRDSAMYRCASSKQALGQTNGYTFGSGTRLTVV.